A selection of T cell receptor beta chains follows, all from one sample in a study of CD8 T cells in ankylosing spondylitis. Via MiXCR, TCRdb re-called the 5' RACE reads, giving one row per CDR3 protein. The data hold 200,000 to 250,000 distinct CDR3 sequences, with 18% observed a single time. The sequenced material came from blood, either unsorted or a sorted T cell fraction (not recorded which). The receptors were sampled from a male donor with ankylosing spondylitis. The CDR3 runs from the conserved cysteine through the conserved F or W. Each record gives: D gene, V gene, clone size, J gene, CDR3 protein, CDR3 DNA. A D gene is named only where the DNA matches it firmly. Clone size, where shown, is once, few, many, or a class for clones that have expanded.

D: TRBD2; V: TRBV4-2; size: -; J: TRBJ2-3; CDR3: CASSQVTPGLAATDTQYF; DNA: TGTGCCAGCAGCCAAGTAACCCCGGGACTAGCGGCCACAGATACGCAGTATTTT
D: TRBD2; V: TRBV7-9; size: -; J: TRBJ2-5; CDR3: CASTPIAGETQYF; DNA: TGTGCCAGCACCCCAATAGCGGGGGAGACCCAGTACTTC
D: TRBD2; V: TRBV27; size: few; J: TRBJ2-3; CDR3: CASSPLAGGGDTQYF; DNA: TGTGCCAGCAGTCCACTAGCGGGGGGAGGAGATACGCAGTATTTT
D: TRBD1; V: TRBV5-4; size: few; J: TRBJ1-1; CDR3: CASSSPGQMNTEAFF; DNA: TGTGCCAGCAGCTCTCCGGGACAGATGAACACTGAAGCTTTCTTT
D: -; V: TRBV27; size: -; J: TRBJ2-2; CDR3: CATWDGNTGELFF; DNA: TGTGCCACGTGGGACGGGAACACCGGGGAGCTGTTTTTT
D: -; V: TRBV6-1; size: -; J: TRBJ2-3; CDR3: CASSEATGGADTQYF; DNA: TGTGCCAGCAGTGAAGCTACAGGAGGGGCAGATACGCAGTATTTT
D: -; V: TRBV7-8; size: -; J: TRBJ1-1; CDR3: CASSPTMTNEAFF; DNA: TGTGCCAGCAGCCCAACCATGACGAATGAAGCTTTCTTT
D: -; V: TRBV6-1; size: few; J: TRBJ1-2; CDR3: CASSDQGIWDYGYTF; DNA: TGTGCCAGCAGTGACCAGGGGATTTGGGACTATGGCTACACCTTC
D: -; V: TRBV4-1; size: few; J: TRBJ1-4; CDR3: CASSYRFDEKLFF; DNA: TGCGCCAGCAGCTACAGGTTTGATGAAAAACTGTTTTTT
D: -; V: TRBV5-1; size: -; J: TRBJ2-7; CDR3: CASSLAGTGLLDEQYF; DNA: TGCGCCAGCAGCTTGGCTGGGACTGGCCTCCTAGACGAGCAGTACTTC
D: -; V: TRBV2; size: few; J: TRBJ2-1; CDR3: CANSAKGLEQFF; DNA: TGTGCCAACTCCGCTAAGGGCCTTGAGCAGTTCTTC
D: -; V: TRBV12-3/TRBV12-4; size: -; J: TRBJ1-1; CDR3: CASSFASEAFF; DNA: TGTGCCAGCAGTTTTGCCTCTGAAGCTTTCTTT
D: -; V: TRBV7-2; size: -; J: TRBJ2-1; CDR3: CASSRAGGPEQFF; DNA: TGTGCCAGCAGCCGGGCCGGGGGGCCTGAGCAGTTCTTC
D: TRBD1; V: TRBV27; size: -; J: TRBJ1-5; CDR3: CASSSGGVNQPQHF; DNA: TGTGCCAGCAGTTCAGGGGGCGTCAATCAGCCCCAGCATTTT
D: -; V: TRBV4-3; size: -; J: TRBJ2-1; CDR3: CASSQDTLSSSYNEQFF; DNA: TGCGCCAGCAGCCAGGACACCCTGTCGAGCTCCTACAATGAGCAGTTCTTC
D: TRBD2; V: TRBV5-6; size: few; J: TRBJ2-5; CDR3: CASSLGSGTSRETQYF; DNA: TGTGCCAGCAGCTTGGGATCTGGGACTAGCCGAGAGACCCAGTACTTC
D: -; V: TRBV27; size: -; J: TRBJ1-5; CDR3: CASSPRTAATPQHF; DNA: TGTGCCAGCAGTCCCCGGACGGCCGCCACGCCCCAGCATTTT
D: -; V: TRBV11-2; size: -; J: TRBJ2-7; CDR3: CASSLGPGKDDEQYF; DNA: TGTGCCAGCAGCTTAGGACCCGGTAAGGATGACGAGCAGTACTTC
D: -; V: TRBV4-3; size: -; J: TRBJ2-1; CDR3: CASSQVGAGTPYNEQFF; DNA: TGCGCCAGCAGCCAAGTGGGCGCCGGGACACCCTACAATGAGCAGTTCTTC
D: TRBD2; V: TRBV29-1; size: -; J: TRBJ2-1; CDR3: CSVVSGSSFF; DNA: TGCAGCGTTGTTAGCGGGAGTTCATTCTTC
D: -; V: TRBV20-1; size: -; J: TRBJ1-1; CDR3: CSAREKDRPYSEAFF; DNA: TGCAGTGCTAGGGAAAAGGACAGACCGTATTCTGAAGCTTTCTTT
D: TRBD2; V: TRBV15; size: many; J: TRBJ2-7; CDR3: CATSRVTSGSYEQYF; DNA: TGTGCCACCAGCAGAGTCACTAGCGGGTCCTACGAGCAGTACTTC
D: TRBD1; V: TRBV4-3; size: few; J: TRBJ1-1; CDR3: CASSPGDSAFLEAFF; DNA: TGCGCCAGCAGCCCCGGGGACAGTGCGTTTCTTGAAGCTTTCTTT
D: TRBD2; V: TRBV29-1; size: -; J: TRBJ2-7; CDR3: CSVVRTSGFHEQYF; DNA: TGCAGCGTTGTAAGGACTAGCGGTTTCCACGAGCAGTACTTC
D: -; V: TRBV7-9; size: few; J: TRBJ1-1; CDR3: CASSLLGGGEAFF; DNA: TGTGCCAGCAGCTTATTAGGGGGAGGGGAAGCTTTCTTT
D: -; V: TRBV13; size: -; J: TRBJ1-1; CDR3: CASSLAQDEAFF; DNA: TGTGCCAGCAGCTTAGCTCAGGATGAAGCTTTCTTT
D: -; V: TRBV7-3; size: once; J: TRBJ2-5; CDR3: CASSVTGGETQYF; DNA: TGTGCCAGCAGCGTCACAGGAGGGGAGACCCAGTACTTC
D: -; V: TRBV10-3; size: few; J: TRBJ2-7; CDR3: CAISDPASYEQYF; DNA: TGTGCCATCAGTGACCCAGCCAGTTACGAGCAGTACTTC
D: -; V: TRBV6-5; size: -; J: TRBJ1-2; CDR3: CASSYSVSGDNYGYTF; DNA: TGTGCCAGCAGTTACTCCGTTAGTGGAGACAACTATGGCTACACCTTC
D: -; V: TRBV7-9; size: few; J: TRBJ2-3; CDR3: CASSLRLNTDTQYF; DNA: TGTGCCAGCAGCCTGAGGCTCAACACAGATACGCAGTATTTT
D: -; V: TRBV20-1; size: -; J: TRBJ2-3; CDR3: CSARGPMLGTDTQYF; DNA: TGCAGTGCTAGAGGACCGATGTTGGGCACAGATACGCAGTATTTT
D: TRBD2; V: TRBV12-3/TRBV12-4; size: few; J: TRBJ2-7; CDR3: CASSTSGHSYEQYF; DNA: TGTGCCAGCAGTACTAGCGGGCACTCCTACGAGCAGTACTTC
D: -; V: TRBV20-1; size: -; J: TRBJ2-3; CDR3: CSAQTGTSTDTLYF; DNA: TGCAGTGCTCAAACCGGGACTTCGACAGATACGCTGTATTTT
D: -; V: TRBV4-1; size: few; J: TRBJ2-2; CDR3: CASSKSVGDPGELFF; DNA: TGCGCCAGCAGCAAAAGTGTCGGGGACCCCGGGGAGCTGTTTTTT
D: TRBD2; V: TRBV4-1; size: few; J: TRBJ2-7; CDR3: CASSQHSGGASYEQYF; DNA: TGCGCCAGCAGCCAGCATAGCGGGGGGGCTTCCTACGAGCAGTACTTC
D: TRBD2; V: TRBV20-1; size: many; J: TRBJ2-7; CDR3: CSAERLAGSYEQYF; DNA: TGCAGTGCGGAGAGACTAGCGGGGTCCTACGAGCAGTACTTC
D: TRBD1; V: TRBV9; size: many; J: TRBJ1-2; CDR3: CASSVWAGGEYGYTF; DNA: TGTGCCAGCAGCGTATGGGCAGGGGGCGAGTATGGCTACACCTTC
D: -; V: TRBV12-3/TRBV12-4; size: many; J: TRBJ1-2; CDR3: CASSFPGPYGYTF; DNA: TGTGCCAGCAGTTTTCCGGGACCCTATGGCTACACCTTC
D: TRBD1; V: TRBV24-1; size: few; J: TRBJ2-3; CDR3: CAAGDRGGTTDTQYF; DNA: TGTGCCGCCGGGGACAGGGGAGGTACCACAGATACGCAGTATTTT
D: TRBD2; V: TRBV2; size: -; J: TRBJ2-7; CDR3: CASVTSGTYEQYF; DNA: TGTGCCAGCGTCACTAGCGGGACCTACGAGCAGTACTTC
D: TRBD1; V: TRBV27; size: few; J: TRBJ2-2; CDR3: CASRPGTGAGELFF; DNA: TGTGCCAGCAGGCCCGGGACAGGGGCCGGGGAGCTGTTTTTT
D: -; V: TRBV5-5; size: few; J: TRBJ2-1; CDR3: CASSPLPAYNEQFF; DNA: TGTGCCAGCAGCCCCCTTCCGGCCTACAATGAGCAGTTCTTC
D: -; V: TRBV4-1; size: many; J: TRBJ2-7; CDR3: CASSQVEGEQYF; DNA: TGCGCCAGCAGCCAAGTCGAGGGAGAGCAGTACTTC
D: TRBD2; V: TRBV29-1; size: -; J: TRBJ2-1; CDR3: CSERLAGGPYNEQFF; DNA: TGCAGCGAACGACTAGCGGGGGGCCCTTACAATGAGCAGTTCTTC
D: -; V: TRBV6-2/TRBV6-3; size: few; J: TRBJ2-7; CDR3: CASSWGLQGATYEQYF; DNA: TGTGCCAGCAGCTGGGGACTACAGGGCGCTACCTACGAGCAGTACTTC